These 4 T cell receptor beta chains came from one sample sequenced in a study of blood T cell repertoires in COVID-19. Assay used: immunoSEQ multiplex PCR; TCRdb lists only in-frame clones, some missing. The sample includes some 400,000 clones, 85% to 90% of them seen just once. Specimen: PBMCs or T cells enriched from blood (not recorded which). The receptors derive from a woman in her 30s who had recovered from COVID-19.

This CDR3 reads CASRFPVGELFF. The CDR3 DNA reads TGTGCCAGCAGGTTCCCTGTGGGGGAGCTGTTTTTT. This chain links TRBV12-3 or TRBV12-4 with TRBJ2-2; no clear D. The CDR3 is 12 residues long. Trimming removed 6 bases from V and 8 bases from J, with 10 bases in between.

J is TRBJ1-4 and V is TRBV11-1, with TRBD1 matching over 7 bases. With 5 bases clipped from V and 5 bases from J, the junction kept 2 bases outside the gene matches. The germline gives CDR1 SGHAT, CDR2 FQDESV (reference sequence). The CDR3 sequence is 13 residues long. CDR3 nucleotides: TGTGCCAGCAGCAGGGGACAGAATGAAAAACTGTTTTTT. It codes for CASSRGQNEKLFF.

The chain carries TRBV5-6 and TRBJ2-7; possible D gene TRBD1, 5 bases. This CDR3 contains 13 residues. The germline V and J ends were trimmed by 0 bases and 3 bases, with 7 bases remaining between them. The V gene's germline CDR1 is SGHDT and CDR2 YYEEEE. CDR3 coding DNA: TGTGCCAGCAGCTTGGTGCAGGGCTACGAGCAGTACTTC. The encoded protein is CASSLVQGYEQYF.

This clone came up a few times. The rearrangement joins TRBV4-2 to TRBJ1-1; 9 positions agree with TRBD1. With 0 bases clipped from V and 5 bases from J, the junction kept 7 bases outside the gene matches. The germline CDR1 and CDR2 sequences are LGHNA and YNFKEQ. The CDR3 totals 16 residues. The CDR3, as DNA: TGTGCCAGCAGCCAAGAAGGGACAGGGACGGGGACTGAAGCTTTCTTT. Its protein product is CASSQEGTGTGTEAFF.